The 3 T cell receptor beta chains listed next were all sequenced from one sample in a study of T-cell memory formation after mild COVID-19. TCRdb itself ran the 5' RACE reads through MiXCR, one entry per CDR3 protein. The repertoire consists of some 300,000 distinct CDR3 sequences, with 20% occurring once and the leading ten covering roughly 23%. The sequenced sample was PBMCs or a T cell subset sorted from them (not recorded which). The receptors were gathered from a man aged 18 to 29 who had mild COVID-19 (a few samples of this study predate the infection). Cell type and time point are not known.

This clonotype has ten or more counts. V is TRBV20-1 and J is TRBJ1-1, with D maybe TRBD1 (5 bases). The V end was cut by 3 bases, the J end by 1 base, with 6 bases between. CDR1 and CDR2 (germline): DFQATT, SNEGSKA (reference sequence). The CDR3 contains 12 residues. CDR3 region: CSASQGNTEAFF. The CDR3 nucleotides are TGCAGTGCTAGCCAGGGGAACACTGAAGCTTTCTTT.

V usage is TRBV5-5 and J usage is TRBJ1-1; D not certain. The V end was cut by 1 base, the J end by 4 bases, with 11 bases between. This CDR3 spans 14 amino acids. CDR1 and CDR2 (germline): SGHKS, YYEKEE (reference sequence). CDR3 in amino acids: CASSLSSLSTEAFF. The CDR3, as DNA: TGTGCCAGCAGCTTGTCGTCGCTGAGCACTGAAGCTTTCTTT. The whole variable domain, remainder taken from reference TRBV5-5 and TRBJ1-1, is DAGVTQSPTHLIKTRGQQVTLRCSPISGHKSVSWYQQVLGQGPQFIFQYYEKEERGRGNFPDRFSARQFPNYSSELNVNALLLGDSALYLCASSLSSLSTEAFFGQGTRLTVV.

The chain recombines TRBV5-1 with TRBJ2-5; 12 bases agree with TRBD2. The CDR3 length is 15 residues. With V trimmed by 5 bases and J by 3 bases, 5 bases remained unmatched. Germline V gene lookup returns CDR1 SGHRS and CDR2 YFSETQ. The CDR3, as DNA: TGCGCCAGCAGTAACCTAGCGGGGGGGGAAGAGACCCAGTACTTC. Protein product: CASSNLAGGEETQYF. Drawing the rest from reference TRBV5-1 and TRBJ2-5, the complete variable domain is KAGVTQTPRYLIKTRGQQVTLSCSPISGHRSVSWYQQTPGQGLQFLFEYFSETQRNKGNFPGRFSGRQFSNSRSEMNVSTLELGDSALYLCASSNLAGGEETQYFGPGTRLLVL.